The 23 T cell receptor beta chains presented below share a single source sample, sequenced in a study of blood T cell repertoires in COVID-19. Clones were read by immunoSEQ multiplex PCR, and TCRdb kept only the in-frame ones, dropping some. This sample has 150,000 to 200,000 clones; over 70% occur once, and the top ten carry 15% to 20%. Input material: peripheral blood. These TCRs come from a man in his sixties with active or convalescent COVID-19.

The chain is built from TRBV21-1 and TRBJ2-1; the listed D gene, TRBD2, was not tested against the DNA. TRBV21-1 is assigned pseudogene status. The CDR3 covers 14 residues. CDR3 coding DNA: TGTGCCAGCAGCCGGGGGGAGTCCTACAATGAGCAGTTCTTC. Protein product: CASSRGESYNEQFF.

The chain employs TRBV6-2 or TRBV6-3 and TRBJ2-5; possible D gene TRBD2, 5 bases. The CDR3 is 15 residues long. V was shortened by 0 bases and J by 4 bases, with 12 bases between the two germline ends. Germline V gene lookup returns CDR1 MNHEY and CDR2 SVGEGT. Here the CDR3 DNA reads TGTGCCAGCAGTTACTCGAGCGGACTCGGAGAGACCCAGTACTTC. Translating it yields CASSYSSGLGETQYF.

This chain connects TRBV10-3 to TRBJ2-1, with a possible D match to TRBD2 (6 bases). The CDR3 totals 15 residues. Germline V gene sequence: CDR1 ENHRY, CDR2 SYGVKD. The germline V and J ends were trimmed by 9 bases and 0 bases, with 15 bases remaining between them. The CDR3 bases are TGTGCCATTGGCTTACACGGGAGCTCCTACAATGAGCAGTTCTTC. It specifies CAIGLHGSSYNEQFF.

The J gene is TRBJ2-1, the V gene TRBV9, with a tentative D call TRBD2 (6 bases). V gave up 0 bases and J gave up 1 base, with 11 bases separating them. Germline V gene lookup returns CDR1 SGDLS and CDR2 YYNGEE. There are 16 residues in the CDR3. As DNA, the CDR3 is TGTGCCAGCAGCGTAGCCGGCGGGGCTTCCTACAATGAGCAGTTCTTC. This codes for CASSVAGGASYNEQFF.

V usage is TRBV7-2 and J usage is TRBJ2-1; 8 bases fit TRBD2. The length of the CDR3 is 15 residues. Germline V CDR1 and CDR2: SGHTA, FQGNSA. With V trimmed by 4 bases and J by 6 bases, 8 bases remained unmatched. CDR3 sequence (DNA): TGTGCCAGCAGCTCCACCGGACTAGCTATCAATGAGCAGTTCTTC. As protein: CASSSTGLAINEQFF.

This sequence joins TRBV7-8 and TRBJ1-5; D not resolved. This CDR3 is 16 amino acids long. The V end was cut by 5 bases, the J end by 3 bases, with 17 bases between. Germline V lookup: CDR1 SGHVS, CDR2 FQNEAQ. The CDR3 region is CASSPSWRSINQPQHF. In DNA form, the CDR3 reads TGTGCCAGCAGCCCCAGTTGGCGGAGTATCAATCAGCCCCAGCATTTT.

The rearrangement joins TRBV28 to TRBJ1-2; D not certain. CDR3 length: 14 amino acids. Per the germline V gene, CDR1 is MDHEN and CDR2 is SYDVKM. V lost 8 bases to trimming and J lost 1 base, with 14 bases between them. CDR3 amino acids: CASGSAGLNYGYTF. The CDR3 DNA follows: TGTGCCAGCGGGTCGGCAGGACTTAACTATGGCTACACCTTC.

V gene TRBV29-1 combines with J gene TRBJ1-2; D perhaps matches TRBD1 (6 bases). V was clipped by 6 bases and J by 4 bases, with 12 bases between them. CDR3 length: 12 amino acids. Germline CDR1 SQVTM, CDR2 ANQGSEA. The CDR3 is CSVTTGIYGYTF. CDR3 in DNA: TGCAGCGTGACAACAGGGATCTATGGCTACACCTTC.

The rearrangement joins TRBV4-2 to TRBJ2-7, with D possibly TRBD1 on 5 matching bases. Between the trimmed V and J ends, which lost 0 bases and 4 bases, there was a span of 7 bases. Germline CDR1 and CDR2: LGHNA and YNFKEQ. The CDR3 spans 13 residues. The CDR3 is CASSQEKGYEQYF. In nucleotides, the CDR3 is TGTGCCAGCAGCCAAGAAAAGGGGTACGAGCAGTACTTC.

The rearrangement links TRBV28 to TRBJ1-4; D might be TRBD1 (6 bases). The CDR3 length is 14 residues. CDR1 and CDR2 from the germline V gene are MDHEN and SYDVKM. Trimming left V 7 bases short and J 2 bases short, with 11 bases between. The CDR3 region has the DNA TGTGCCAGCACCGAGACAGGTACTAATGAAAAACTGTTTTTT. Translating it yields CASTETGTNEKLFF.

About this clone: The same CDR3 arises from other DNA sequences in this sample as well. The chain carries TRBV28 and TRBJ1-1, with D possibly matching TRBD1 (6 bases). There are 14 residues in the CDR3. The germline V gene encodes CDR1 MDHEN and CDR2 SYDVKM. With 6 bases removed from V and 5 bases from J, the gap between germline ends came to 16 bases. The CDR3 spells CASSPLGGWTEAFF. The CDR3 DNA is TGTGCCAGCAGCCCACTAGGGGGATGGACTGAAGCTTTCTTT.

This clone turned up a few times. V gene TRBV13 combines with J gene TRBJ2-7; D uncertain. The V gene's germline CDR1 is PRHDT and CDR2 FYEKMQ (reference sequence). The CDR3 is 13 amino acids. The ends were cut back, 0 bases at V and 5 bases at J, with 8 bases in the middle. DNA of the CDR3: TGTGCCAGCAGCTTAGGGAGTTTGGACGAGCAGTACTTC. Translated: CASSLGSLDEQYF.

CDR3 sequence reads: CASSPGGVSGIHEQYF. CDR3 DNA: TGTGCCAGCAGCCCGGGAGGGGTTAGCGGGATACACGAGCAGTACTTC. The V gene is TRBV5-4, the J gene TRBJ2-7; 8 nucleotides agree with TRBD2. The CDR3 totals 16 residues. Germline values: CDR1 SGHNT, CDR2 YYREEE (reference sequence). The J segment lost 5 bases and the V segment lost 4 bases, leaving 14 bases of the junction unmatched.

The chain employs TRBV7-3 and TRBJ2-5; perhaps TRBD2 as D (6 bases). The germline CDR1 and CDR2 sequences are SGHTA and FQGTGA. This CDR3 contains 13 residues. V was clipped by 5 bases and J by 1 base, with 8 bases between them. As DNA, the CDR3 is TGTGCCAGCAGCCCGGGGGTCCAAGAGACCCAGTACTTC. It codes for CASSPGVQETQYF.

The CDR3: CASSLEAYTEAFF. The CDR3 bases are TGTGCCAGCAGCTTAGAAGCCTACACTGAAGCTTTCTTT. The chain carries TRBV7-2 and TRBJ1-1, with unresolved D. The CDR3 covers 13 residues. Germline values: CDR1 SGHTA, CDR2 FQGNSA. Trimming stripped 1 base from V and 3 bases from J, with 6 bases between.

CDR3 amino acids: CASSLEQGGYNSPLHF. CDR3 DNA sequence: TGTGCCAGCAGCTTAGAACAGGGGGGCTATAATTCACCCCTCCACTTT. The chain links TRBV7-9 to TRBJ1-6; 8 bases line up with TRBD1. CDR1 is SEHNR and CDR2 is FQNEAQ in the germline V gene (reference sequence). The CDR3 has 16 residues. V lost 1 base, J lost 3 bases, and 2 bases stayed unmatched.

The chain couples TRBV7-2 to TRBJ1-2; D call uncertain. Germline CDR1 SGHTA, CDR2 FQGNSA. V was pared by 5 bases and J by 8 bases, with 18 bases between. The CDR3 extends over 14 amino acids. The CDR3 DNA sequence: TGTGCCAGCAGCGCCAAGCCTGACTCTGGCGGCTACACCTTC. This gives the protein CASSAKPDSGGYTF.

The CDR3 reads CASRSSGSLYNEQFF. The CDR3 DNA is TGTGCCAGCAGAAGTAGCGGGAGTCTTTACAATGAGCAGTTCTTC. V gene TRBV7-2 combines with J gene TRBJ2-1; 9 bases are a match to TRBD2. Germline V CDR1 and CDR2: SGHTA, FQGNSA. V trimming: 6 bases; J trimming: 4 bases; junction bases outside the gene matches: 7. The CDR3 sequence is 15 residues long.

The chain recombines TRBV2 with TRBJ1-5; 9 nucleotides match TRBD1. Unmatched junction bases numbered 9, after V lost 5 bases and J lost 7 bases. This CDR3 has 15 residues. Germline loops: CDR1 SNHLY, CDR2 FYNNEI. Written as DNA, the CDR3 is TGTGCCAGCAGTCTCCAGACAGGGGGTGGACAGCCCCAGCATTTT. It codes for CASSLQTGGGQPQHF.

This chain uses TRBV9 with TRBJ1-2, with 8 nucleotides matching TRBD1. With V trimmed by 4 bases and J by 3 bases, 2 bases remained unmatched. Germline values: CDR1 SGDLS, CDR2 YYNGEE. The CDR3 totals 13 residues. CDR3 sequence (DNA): TGTGCCAGCAGCCAGACAGGGGACTATGGCTACACCTTC. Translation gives CASSQTGDYGYTF.

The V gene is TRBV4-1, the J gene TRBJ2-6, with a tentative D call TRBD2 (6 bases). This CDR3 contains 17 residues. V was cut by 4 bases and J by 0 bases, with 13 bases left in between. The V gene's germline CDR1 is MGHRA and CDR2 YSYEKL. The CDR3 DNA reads TGCGCCAGCAGCCCACCGGGACTCATCTCTGGGGCCAACGTCCTGACTTTC. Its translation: CASSPPGLISGANVLTF.

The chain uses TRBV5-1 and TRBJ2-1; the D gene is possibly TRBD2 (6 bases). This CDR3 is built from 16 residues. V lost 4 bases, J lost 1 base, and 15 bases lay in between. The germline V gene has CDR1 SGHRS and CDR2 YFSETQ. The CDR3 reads CASSPRLVSSYNEQFF. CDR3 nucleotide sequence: TGCGCCAGCAGCCCGAGACTAGTGAGTTCCTACAATGAGCAGTTCTTC.

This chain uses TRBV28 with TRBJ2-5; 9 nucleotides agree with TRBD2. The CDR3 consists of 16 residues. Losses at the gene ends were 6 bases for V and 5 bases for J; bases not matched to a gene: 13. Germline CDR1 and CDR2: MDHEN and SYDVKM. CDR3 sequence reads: CASSDYSRTSGETQYF. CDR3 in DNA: TGTGCCAGCAGCGACTACTCCCGAACTAGCGGGGAGACCCAGTACTTC.